A single sample gave rise to the 23 T cell receptor beta chains below, sequenced in a study of graft-versus-host responses after intestinal transplantation. Graft samples were processed, releasing intraepithelial and lamina propria lymphocytes. Sequencing was performed with immunoSEQ multiplex PCR; in TCRdb, only in-frame clones are kept and a portion is missing. The sample comprises approximately 37,000 clones, about nine tenths of which are singletons, and under 20% rests with the top ten. Specimen: ileum tissue, collected approximately 210 days after intestinal transplant. These receptors came from a human patient who received an intestinal transplant, so some T cells may come from the graft donor.

This CDR3 is CASSLGGTGDNEQFF. The CDR3 DNA is TGTGCCAGCAGCTTGGGCGGGACAGGGGACAATGAGCAGTTCTTC. The chain is built from TRBV5-6 and TRBJ2-1, with 10 bases that match TRBD1. The germline V gene encodes CDR1 SGHDT and CDR2 YYEEEE. The CDR3 extends over 15 amino acids. V was clipped by 0 bases and J by 5 bases; unmatched bases: 2.

This chain uses TRBV6-6 with TRBJ2-3; 10 nucleotides match TRBD2. V lost 5 bases, J lost 6 bases, and 8 bases stayed unmatched. Germline lookup yields CDR1 MNHNY and CDR2 SVGAGI (reference sequence). This CDR3 has 15 residues. CDR3 in amino acids: CASSGAGGSGDTQYF. The CDR3 coding sequence is TGTGCCAGCAGTGGAGCGGGAGGGTCTGGCGATACGCAGTATTTT.

The gene calls are TRBV6-1 and TRBJ1-3; 8 nucleotides align to TRBD1. V was pared by 7 bases and J by 2 bases, with 7 bases of the junction left unmatched. Germline V lookup: CDR1 MNHNS, CDR2 SASEGT. The CDR3 length is 15 residues. CDR3 DNA sequence: TGTGCCAGCATCTGGACAGGGAGGACTGGAAACACCATATATTTT. This sequence encodes CASIWTGRTGNTIYF.

The V gene is TRBV19, the J gene TRBJ1-5; the D gene is possibly TRBD1 (5 bases). CDR3 length: 15 residues. Trimming removed 3 bases at V and 6 bases at J, with 15 bases between. Per germline, CDR1 LNHDA and CDR2 SQIVND (reference sequence). CDR3 protein: CASSIRERRGQPQHF. CDR3 coding DNA: TGTGCCAGTAGTATTAGGGAGAGAAGGGGTCAGCCCCAGCATTTT.

The table lists this clone with a count of one. The chain is built from TRBV7-6 and TRBJ1-1; D is uncertain. The CDR3 length is 13 residues. V shed 0 bases and J shed 4 bases, with 6 bases lying between them. Germline V gene data show CDR1 as SGHVS and CDR2 as FNYEAQ. As DNA, the CDR3 is TGTGCCAGCAGCTTAGCGAAGGTCACTGAAGCTTTCTTT. It encodes CASSLAKVTEAFF.

The chain employs TRBV6-5 and TRBJ2-2; no clear D gene. Trimming shortened V by 0 bases and J by 6 bases, and 5 bases separated the two germline ends. There are 13 residues in the CDR3. Germline V gene sequence: CDR1 MNHEY, CDR2 SVGAGI. CDR3 DNA: TGTGCCAGCAGTTACTCTCCATCCGGGGAGCTGTTTTTT. It specifies CASSYSPSGELFF.

The J gene is TRBJ2-1, the V gene TRBV7-8; no firm D call. V lost 6 bases and J lost 1, with 7 bases in between. Germline V lookup: CDR1 SGHVS, CDR2 FQNEAQ. CDR3 size: 13 residues. The CDR3 spells CASRSLSYNEQFF. The CDR3 DNA follows: TGTGCCAGCAGGTCTTTGTCCTACAATGAGCAGTTCTTC. The whole variable domain, filled in from reference TRBV7-8 and TRBJ2-1, reads GAGVSQSPRYKVAKRGQDVALRCDPISGHVSLFWYQQALGQGPEFLTYFQNEAQLDKSGLPSDRFFAERPEGSVSTLKIQRTQQEDSAVYLCASRSLSYNEQFFGPGTRLTVL.

V usage is TRBV25-1 and J usage is TRBJ1-4; D perhaps matches TRBD1 (6 bases). The germline V gene encodes CDR1 MGHDK and CDR2 SYGVNS. The ends were cut back, 3 bases at V and 1 base at J, with 18 bases in the middle. The CDR3 spans 18 residues. CDR3 nucleotides: TGTGCCAGCAGTGATGGGACAAAAAGGGCTGGAACTAATGAAAAACTGTTTTTT. This translates into CASSDGTKRAGTNEKLFF.

The chain uses TRBV2 and TRBJ1-4; 9 bases are a match to TRBD1. The CDR3 runs to 14 residues. The germline V gene encodes CDR1 SNHLY and CDR2 FYNNEI. Trimming cost V 3 bases and J 5 bases; bases outside gene matches: 1. The CDR3 region has the DNA TGTGCCAGCAGTGATGGGACAGGGAATGAAAAACTGTTTTTT. It is translated as CASSDGTGNEKLFF.

The chain is built from TRBV6-1 and TRBJ2-7; D possibly corresponds to TRBD2 (6 bases). The CDR3 loop spans 12 amino acids. Germline loops: CDR1 MNHNS, CDR2 SASEGT. Trimming stripped 7 bases from V and 5 bases from J, with 12 bases between. CDR3: CASTDYSHEQYF. CDR3 bases: TGTGCCAGCACGGACTATTCCCACGAGCAGTACTTC.

This clone was counted once. This chain links TRBV2 with TRBJ2-5, with D perhaps matching TRBD1 (6 bases). V gave up 2 bases and J gave up 1 base, with 11 bases separating them. This CDR3 is built from 15 residues. Germline CDR1 SNHLY, CDR2 FYNNEI. The CDR3 region is CASSEPWTAQETQYF. The DNA of the CDR3 is TGTGCCAGCAGTGAACCCTGGACAGCCCAAGAGACCCAGTACTTC.

The rearrangement joins TRBV7-7 to TRBJ2-2, with D unclear. The CDR3 contains 13 residues. Between the trimmed V and J ends, which lost 4 bases and 6 bases, there was a span of 9 bases. The germline CDR1 and CDR2 sequences are SSHAT and FNYEAQ (reference sequence). The CDR3 DNA reads TGTGCCAGCAGCTCGAAGCTGTCCGGGGAGCTGTTTTTT. Protein: CASSSKLSGELFF. The full variable domain, rest sourced from reference TRBV7-7 and TRBJ2-2, is GAGVSQSPRYKVTKRGQDVTLRCDPISSHATLYWYQQALGQGPEFLTYFNYEAQPDKSGLPSDRFSAERPEGSISTLTIQRTEQRDSAMYRCASSSKLSGELFFGEGSRLTVL.

This chain connects TRBV7-3 to TRBJ2-1; D is uncertain. The V gene's germline CDR1 is SGHTA and CDR2 FQGTGA. Deletions cut 1 base from V and 1 base from J, with 5 bases between. This CDR3 contains 14 residues. The CDR3 spells CASSLSRSYNEQFF. CDR3 nucleotide sequence: TGTGCCAGCAGCTTAAGTAGATCCTACAATGAGCAGTTCTTC.

The chain carries TRBV7-6 and TRBJ2-7; TRBD2 aligns across 7 bases. This CDR3 has 13 residues. CDR1 and CDR2 from the germline V gene are SGHVS and FNYEAQ. V was clipped by 8 bases and J by 6 bases; unmatched bases: 10. The CDR3 loop is CASCGLGSLEQYF. CDR3 DNA: TGTGCCAGCTGTGGACTAGGCTCTCTCGAGCAGTACTTC.

The J gene is TRBJ2-3, the V gene TRBV10-2, with 7 positions matching TRBD2. The CDR3 has 16 amino acids. The germline V gene encodes CDR1 WSHSY and CDR2 SAAADI. J gave up 2 bases and V 2 bases, and 7 bases lay outside the gene matches. The CDR3, as DNA: TGCGCCAGCAGTGAGGGGGGGGGATACCTCACAGATACGCAGTATTTT. Translating gives CASSEGGGYLTDTQYF.

The chain links TRBV4-2 to TRBJ2-7; possibly TRBD2 for D (7 bases). V was clipped by 5 bases and J by 6 bases, with 17 bases between them. The CDR3 consists of 14 residues. CDR1 and CDR2 (germline): LGHNA, YNFKEQ. In DNA, the CDR3 is TGTGCCAGCAGCGGGGGGCCTACGGGGGGCGAGCAGTACTTC. Its protein is CASSGGPTGGEQYF.

CDR3 DNA: TGTGCCAGCACTGGGACAGGGATGAACTATGGCTACACCTTC. It encodes CASTGTGMNYGYTF. V is TRBV6-1 and J is TRBJ1-2; 9 bases fit TRBD1. Unmatched junction bases numbered 5, after V lost 7 bases and J lost 2 bases. CDR3 length equals 14 residues. In germline, CDR1 is MNHNS, CDR2 SASEGT.

This sequence joins TRBV6-1 and TRBJ1-5, with 7 bases matching TRBD1. This CDR3 has 15 residues. The V gene end was trimmed by 9 bases and the J gene end by 3 bases; junction bases not matched to a gene: 11. CDR1 MNHNS and CDR2 SASEGT come from the germline V gene. The CDR3 nucleotides read TGTGCCAGTGCCCCCTCGACAGGGCACAATCAGCCCCAGCATTTT. This codes for CASAPSTGHNQPQHF.

The rearrangement uses TRBV2 and TRBJ2-7, with D possibly being TRBD2 (5 bases). CDR1 and CDR2 from the germline V gene are SNHLY and FYNNEI. The CDR3 spans 14 residues. The V end was cut by 7 bases, the J end by 0 bases, with 13 bases between. The CDR3 region is CASTYRLTSYEQYF. DNA for the CDR3: TGTGCCAGCACGTATAGACTAACCTCCTACGAGCAGTACTTC.

The chain links TRBV4-2 to TRBJ2-3, with 13 nucleotides matching TRBD2. The ends lost 0 bases at V and 3 bases at J; junction bases unmatched: 9. This CDR3 has 19 amino acids. CDR1 is LGHNA and CDR2 is YNFKEQ in the germline V gene. For the CDR3, the DNA is TGTGCCAGCAGCCAAGATTCCTCCGGGACTAGCGGGATAACAGATACGCAGTATTTT. This translates into CASSQDSSGTSGITDTQYF.

The chain uses TRBV9 and TRBJ1-1, with a weak D call TRBD1 (6 bases). The CDR3 spans 14 residues. V was pared by 1 base and J by 1 base, with 8 bases between. Germline V gene lookup returns CDR1 SGDLS and CDR2 YYNGEE. The CDR3 DNA reads TGTGCCAGCAGCGTAACAGGGCAGAACACTGAAGCTTTCTTT. Translating gives CASSVTGQNTEAFF. Looking up the rest from reference TRBV9 and TRBJ1-1 gives the full variable domain: DSGVTQTPKHLITATGQRVTLRCSPRSGDLSVYWYQQSLDQGLQFLIQYYNGEERAKGNILERFSAQQFPDLHSELNLSSLELGDSALYFCASSVTGQNTEAFFGQGTRLTVV.

This clone was observed once. This chain joins TRBV29-1 and TRBJ2-7; TRBD1 matches at 9 bases. Germline CDR1 and CDR2: SQVTM and ANQGSEA. V dropped 4 bases and J dropped 3; count of bases not matched to a gene: 4. The CDR3 extends over 13 amino acids. The CDR3 loop is CSVVLTGGYEQYF. CDR3 in DNA: TGCAGCGTTGTCTTGACAGGGGGCTACGAGCAGTACTTC.

V gene TRBV27 combines with J gene TRBJ2-6, with D possibly TRBD1 on 6 matching bases. CDR3 length: 17 residues. The germline V gene encodes CDR1 MNHEY and CDR2 SMNVEV (reference sequence). Trimming shortened V by 1 base and J by 2 bases, and 12 bases separated the two germline ends. The CDR3 DNA follows: TGTGCCAGCAGTTTATTGAACGAGGGGGCTGGGGCCAACGTCCTGACTTTC. It yields the protein CASSLLNEGAGANVLTF. The variable domain in full, with the rest retrieved from reference TRBV27 and TRBJ2-6, is EAQVTQNPRYLITVTGKKLTVTCSQNMNHEYMSWYRQDPGLGLRQIYYSMNVEVTDKGDVPEGYKVSRKEKRNFPLILESPSPNQTSLYFCASSLLNEGAGANVLTFGAGSRLTVL.